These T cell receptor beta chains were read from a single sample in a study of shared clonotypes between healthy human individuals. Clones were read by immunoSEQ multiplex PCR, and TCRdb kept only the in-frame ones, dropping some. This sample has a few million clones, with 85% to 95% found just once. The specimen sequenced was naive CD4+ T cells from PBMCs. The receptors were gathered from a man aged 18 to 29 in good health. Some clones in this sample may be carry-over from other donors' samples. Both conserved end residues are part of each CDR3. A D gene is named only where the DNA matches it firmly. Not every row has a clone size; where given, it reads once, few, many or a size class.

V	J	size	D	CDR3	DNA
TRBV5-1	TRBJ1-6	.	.	CASSPLDGSSYNSPLHF	TGCGCCAGCAGCCCCCTGGACGGTAGCTCCTATAATTCACCCCTCCACTTT
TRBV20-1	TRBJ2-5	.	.	CSANEQETQYF	TGCAGTGCTAATGAACAAGAGACCCAGTACTTC
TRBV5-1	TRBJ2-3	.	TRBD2	CASSLGGRALDTQYF	TGCGCCAGCAGCTTGGGTGGGAGGGCGTTAGATACGCAGTATTTT
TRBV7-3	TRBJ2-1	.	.	CASSLIGNLYNEQFF	TGTGCCAGCAGCTTAATAGGCAACCTCTACAATGAGCAGTTCTTC
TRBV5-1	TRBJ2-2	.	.	CASSLQVPTGELFF	TGCGCCAGCAGCTTGCAGGTCCCGACCGGGGAGCTGTTTTTT
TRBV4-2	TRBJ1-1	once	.	CASSQEAGEAFF	TGTGCCAGCAGCCAGGAGGCGGGTGAAGCTTTCTTT
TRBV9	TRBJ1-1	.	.	CASSSTENTEAFF	TGTGCCAGCAGCTCGACGGAAAACACTGAAGCTTTCTTT
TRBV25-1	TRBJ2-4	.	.	CASSEPDRAKNIQYF	TGTGCCAGCAGTGAACCGGACCGAGCCAAAAACATTCAGTACTTC
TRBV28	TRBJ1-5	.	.	CASVTGSVSNQPQHF	TGTGCCAGCGTAACGGGGTCGGTTAGCAATCAGCCCCAGCATTTT
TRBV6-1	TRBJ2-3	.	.	CASSGKGYPEDTQYF	TGTGCCAGCAGTGGTAAGGGATACCCTGAGGATACGCAGTATTTT
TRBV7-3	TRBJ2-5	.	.	CASSLLAGQLETQYF	TGTGCCAGCAGCTTACTAGCCGGACAGCTAGAGACCCAGTACTTC
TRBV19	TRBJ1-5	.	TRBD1	CASSIGGSGQPQHF	TGTGCCAGTAGCATAGGGGGCTCGGGTCAGCCCCAGCATTTT
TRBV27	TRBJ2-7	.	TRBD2	CASSFWTSFNYEQYF	TGTGCCAGCAGTTTCTGGACTAGCTTCAACTACGAGCAGTACTTC
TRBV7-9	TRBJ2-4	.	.	CASSWGNNVQDIQYF	TGTGCCAGCAGCTGGGGGAACAACGTACAGGACATTCAGTACTTC
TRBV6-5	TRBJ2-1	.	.	CASSARDHNDNEQFF	TGTGCCAGCAGTGCAAGGGACCATAACGACAATGAGCAGTTCTTC
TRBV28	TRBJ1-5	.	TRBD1	CASSFKYRGNQPQHF	TGTGCCAGCAGTTTCAAGTACAGGGGGAATCAGCCCCAGCATTTT
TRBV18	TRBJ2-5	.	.	CASSQNEETQYF	TGTGCCAGCTCGCAGAATGAAGAGACCCAGTACTTC
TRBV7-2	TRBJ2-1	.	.	CASSPQPLNEQFF	TGTGCCAGCAGCCCCCAACCCCTCAATGAGCAGTTCTTC
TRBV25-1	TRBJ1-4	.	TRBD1	CASGTDQNEKLFF	TGTGCCAGCGGGACAGATCAGAATGAAAAACTGTTTTTT
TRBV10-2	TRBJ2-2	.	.	CASSDGHTGELFF	TGCGCCAGCAGTGACGGACACACCGGGGAGCTGTTTTTT
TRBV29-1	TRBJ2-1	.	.	CSDAETVYNEQFF	TGCAGCGACGCAGAGACAGTCTACAATGAGCAGTTCTTC
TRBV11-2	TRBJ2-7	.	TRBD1	CASSLNRGSYEQYF	TGTGCCAGCAGCTTAAACAGGGGAAGCTACGAGCAGTACTTC
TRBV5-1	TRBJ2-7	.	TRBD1	CASSLATGQGYEQYF	TGCGCCAGCAGCTTGGCCACGGGACAGGGTTACGAGCAGTACTTC
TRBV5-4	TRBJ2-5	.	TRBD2	CASSSGLAGGPEETQYF	TGTGCCAGCAGCTCAGGACTAGCGGGAGGGCCAGAAGAGACCCAGTACTTC
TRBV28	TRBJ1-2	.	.	CASSSLDVYGYTF	TGTGCCAGCAGCTCCTTGGACGTCTATGGCTACACCTTC
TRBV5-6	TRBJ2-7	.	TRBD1	CASSQTGAEQYF	TGTGCCAGCAGCCAGACAGGGGCCGAGCAGTACTTC
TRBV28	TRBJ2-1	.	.	CASSLLGTRRYNEQFF	TGTGCCAGCAGTTTACTTGGGACACGCCGATACAATGAGCAGTTCTTC
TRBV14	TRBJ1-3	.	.	CASSQAMTSSGNTIYF	TGTGCCAGCAGCCAAGCGATGACAAGCTCTGGAAACACCATATATTTT
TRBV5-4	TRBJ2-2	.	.	CASSSNDGLNTGELFF	TGTGCCAGCAGCTCGAACGACGGGCTCAACACCGGGGAGCTGTTTTTT
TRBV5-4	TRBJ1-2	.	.	CASSYSGLNYGYTF	TGTGCCAGCAGCTACTCGGGGCTGAACTATGGCTACACCTTC
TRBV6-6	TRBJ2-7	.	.	CASSYSYAPPREQYF	TGTGCCAGCAGTTACTCGTATGCCCCGCCGAGGGAGCAGTACTTC
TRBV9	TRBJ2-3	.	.	CASSESASRGTDTQYF	TGTGCCAGCAGCGAGTCGGCGAGTCGGGGCACAGATACGCAGTATTTT
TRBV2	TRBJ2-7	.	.	CASTFAQLAYEQYF	TGTGCCAGCACCTTTGCTCAACTCGCCTACGAGCAGTACTTC
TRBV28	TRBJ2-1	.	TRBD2	CASSAQGLAKNEQFF	TGTGCCAGCAGTGCACAGGGACTAGCTAAGAATGAGCAGTTCTTC
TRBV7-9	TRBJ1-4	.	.	CASSLAIPRGGEKLFF	TGTGCCAGCAGCTTAGCCATTCCCAGGGGAGGGGAAAAACTGTTTTTT
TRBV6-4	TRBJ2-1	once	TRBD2	CASSPSPGLANNEQFF	TGTGCCAGCAGTCCATCTCCGGGACTAGCAAACAATGAGCAGTTCTTC
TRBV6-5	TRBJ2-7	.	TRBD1	CASRTLRTGRNEQYF	TGTGCCAGCCGCACGCTACGGACAGGGCGGAACGAGCAGTACTTC
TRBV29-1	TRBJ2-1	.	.	CSHVGRASYNEQFF	TGCAGCCACGTCGGGAGAGCTTCCTACAATGAGCAGTTCTTC
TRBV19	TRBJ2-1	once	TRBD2	CASSTPYLGGDEQFF	TGTGCCAGTAGTACTCCTTATCTGGGGGGGGATGAGCAGTTCTTC
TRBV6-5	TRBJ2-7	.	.	CASSPRGPYEQYF	TGTGCCAGCAGCCCTCGTGGGCCCTACGAGCAGTACTTC
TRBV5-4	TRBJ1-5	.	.	CASSRDRDNQPQHF	TGTGCCAGCAGCCGGGACCGCGACAATCAGCCCCAGCATTTT
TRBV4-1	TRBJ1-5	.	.	CASSAPGQRNQPQHF	TGCGCCAGCAGCGCTCCCGGACAGCGGAATCAGCCCCAGCATTTT
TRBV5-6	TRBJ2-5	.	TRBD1	CASSGLDRVDETQYF	TGTGCCAGCAGCGGCCTGGACAGGGTTGATGAGACCCAGTACTTC
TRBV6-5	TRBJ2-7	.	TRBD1	CASSYRGQGRTVEQYF	TGTGCCAGCAGTTACCGTGGACAGGGAAGGACGGTCGAGCAGTACTTC
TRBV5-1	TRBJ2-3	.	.	CASSLVGTSPSGTDTQYF	TGCGCCAGCAGCTTGGTGGGGACATCCCCCAGTGGCACAGATACGCAGTATTTT
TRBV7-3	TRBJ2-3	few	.	CASSLLKGASTDTQYF	TGTGCCAGCAGCCTCCTCAAGGGTGCTAGCACAGATACGCAGTATTTT
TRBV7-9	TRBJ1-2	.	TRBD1	CASSLTTGQGRLGYTF	TGTGCCAGCAGCTTAACTACCGGACAGGGCCGTCTGGGCTACACCTTC
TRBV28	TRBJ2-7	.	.	CASSSGQYYEQYF	TGTGCCAGCAGTTCCGGACAGTACTACGAGCAGTACTTC
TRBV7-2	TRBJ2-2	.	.	CASSLQANANTGELFF	TGTGCCAGCAGCTTACAAGCGAACGCGAACACCGGGGAGCTGTTTTTT
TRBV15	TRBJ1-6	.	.	CATSRVWGYNSPLHF	TGTGCCACCAGCAGAGTGTGGGGGTATAATTCACCCCTCCACTTT
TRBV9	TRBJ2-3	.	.	CASNSWGTDTQYF	TGTGCCAGCAACTCGTGGGGCACAGATACGCAGTATTTT
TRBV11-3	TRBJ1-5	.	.	CASSLGRDGGNQPQHF	TGTGCCAGCAGCTTAGGCCGCGACGGGGGCAATCAGCCCCAGCATTTT
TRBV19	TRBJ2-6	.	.	CASSTSSGANVLTF	TGTGCCAGTAGTACGTCGTCTGGGGCCAACGTCCTGACTTTC
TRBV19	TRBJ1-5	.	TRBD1	CASSIRQGWDPDQPQHF	TGTGCCAGTAGTATCCGACAGGGGTGGGATCCGGATCAGCCCCAGCATTTT